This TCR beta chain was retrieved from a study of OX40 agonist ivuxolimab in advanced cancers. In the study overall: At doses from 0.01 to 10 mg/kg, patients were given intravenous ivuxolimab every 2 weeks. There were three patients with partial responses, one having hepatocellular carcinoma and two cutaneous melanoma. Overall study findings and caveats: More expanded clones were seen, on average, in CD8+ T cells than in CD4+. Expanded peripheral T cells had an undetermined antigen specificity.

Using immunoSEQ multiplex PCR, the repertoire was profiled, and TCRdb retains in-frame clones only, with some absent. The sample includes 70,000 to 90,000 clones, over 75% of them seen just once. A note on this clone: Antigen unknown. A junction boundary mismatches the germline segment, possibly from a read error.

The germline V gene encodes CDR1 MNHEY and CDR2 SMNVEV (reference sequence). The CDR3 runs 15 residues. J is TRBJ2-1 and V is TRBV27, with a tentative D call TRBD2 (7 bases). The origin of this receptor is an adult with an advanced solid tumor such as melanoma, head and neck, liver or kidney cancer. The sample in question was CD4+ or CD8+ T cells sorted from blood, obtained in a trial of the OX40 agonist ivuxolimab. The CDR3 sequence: CASSPLGAGANEQLF. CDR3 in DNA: TGTGCCAGCAGTCCCCTGGGGGCGGGGGCGAATGAGCAGCTCTTC.